The 18 T cell receptor beta chains below were found in one sample sequenced in a study of Ad26.COV2.S vaccination and SARS-CoV-2 variants. Treatment denoted: over 15 received Ad26.COV2.S at low or high dose, single or two shots; roughly five received placebo; per-sample allocation not given. It was on day 63 after the first vaccine or placebo injection that samples were taken. Libraries were prepared by immunoSEQ multiplex PCR; TCRdb keeps only in-frame clonotypes and omits some of them. The sample contains some 420,000 clones, 88% of which appear only once. Material: peripheral blood, obtained in a trial of Ad26.COV2.S vaccine versus placebo. These receptors all come from a person between 18 and 60 years old who received the Ad26.COV2.S COVID-19 vaccine or a placebo.

In this sample, this clone turned up once. This rearrangement joins TRBV2 to TRBJ1-1, with D perhaps TRBD1 (6 bases). Deletions cut 6 bases from V and 5 bases from J, with 16 bases between. The CDR3 has 14 amino acids. Germline CDR1 is SNHLY and CDR2 is FYNNEI. Here the CDR3 reads CASRGTHGHTEAFF. The CDR3 DNA sequence: TGTGCCAGCAGGGGGACACATGGCCATACTGAAGCTTTCTTT. The variable domain in full, completed from reference TRBV2 and TRBJ1-1, reads EPEVTQTPSHQVTQMGQEVILRCVPISNHLYFYWYRQILGQKVEFLVSFYNNEISEKSEIFDDQFSVERPDGSNFTLKIRSTKLEDSAMYFCASRGTHGHTEAFFGQGTRLTVV.

This chain uses TRBV10-1 with TRBJ2-5; tentative D call: TRBD1 (5 bases). Germline V lookup: CDR1 WNHNN, CDR2 SYGVQD (reference sequence). This CDR3 has 13 residues. Trimming pared 2 bases from V and 5 bases from J, leaving 9 bases between. Written as DNA, the CDR3 is TGCGCCAGCAGTGAGACAGGAAGGGAGACCCAGTACTTC. Translated: CASSETGRETQYF.

The V gene is TRBV27, the J gene TRBJ2-1, with D perhaps matching TRBD2 (5 bases). Trimming took off 2 bases at V and 7 bases at J, with 9 bases between the two ends. Germline V gene data show CDR1 as MNHEY and CDR2 as SMNVEV (reference sequence). This CDR3 region has 13 residues. DNA of the CDR3: TGTGCCAGCAGTTTAAATCAGCGGAATGAGCAGTTCTTC. Encoded protein: CASSLNQRNEQFF.

This chain links TRBV7-9 with TRBJ1-1; D uncertain. The CDR3 runs to 15 residues. Germline lookup yields CDR1 SEHNR and CDR2 FQNEAQ (reference sequence). V shed 2 bases and J shed 2 bases, with 12 bases lying between them. The CDR3 region is CASSLYRQINTEAFF. The CDR3 region has the DNA TGTGCCAGCAGCTTATATCGGCAGATCAACACTGAAGCTTTCTTT.

CDR3 nucleotides: TGTGCCAGCACAGTTCGATACGAGCAGTACTTC. Protein product: CASTVRYEQYF. The chain employs TRBV27 and TRBJ2-7; D not certain. The germline V and J ends were trimmed by 7 bases and 4 bases, with 8 bases remaining between them. The length of the CDR3 is 11 residues. Germline loops: CDR1 MNHEY, CDR2 SMNVEV (reference sequence).

Of note for this clone: This same CDR3 is encoded by further DNA sequences in the sample. The chain uses TRBV6-5 and TRBJ2-7; 9 nucleotides align to TRBD1. CDR1 and CDR2 (germline): MNHEY, SVGAGI. The CDR3 runs 14 residues. Unmatched junction bases numbered 3, after V lost 2 bases and J lost 4 bases. This chain's CDR3 is CASSYGTGLYEQYF. CDR3 sequence (DNA): TGTGCCAGCAGTTACGGGACAGGGTTGTACGAGCAGTACTTC.

V and J are TRBV4-2 and TRBJ2-1, with D uncertain. This CDR3 has 13 residues. Deletions cut 0 bases from V and 9 bases from J, with 9 bases between. Germline assignment: CDR1 LGHNA and CDR2 YNFKEQ. In DNA form, the CDR3 reads TGTGCCAGCAGCCAAGACTTGCTCAGTGAGCAGTTCTTC. Translation: CASSQDLLSEQFF.

The V and J genes are TRBV30 and TRBJ1-2; D is possibly TRBD1 (5 bases). CDR3 length equals 17 residues. V lost 2 bases to trimming and J lost 4 bases, with 23 bases between them. The germline gives CDR1 GTSNPN, CDR2 SVGIG (reference sequence). In DNA form, the CDR3 reads TGTGCCTGGAGTCCGATCCAAACTAGCAGGGCGAGCTATGGCTACACCTTC. This codes for CAWSPIQTSRASYGYTF.

This clone was counted only a few times. The sample carries other DNA sequences with the same CDR3. The genes are TRBV3-1 (or the pseudogene TRBV3-2) and TRBJ1-5, with D unresolved. The CDR3 length is 14 residues. V was shortened by 0 bases and J by 2 bases, with 5 bases between the two germline ends. Per the germline V gene, CDR1 is LGHDT and CDR2 is YNNKEL (reference sequence). CDR3 sequence reads: CASSQDLGNQPQHF. The CDR3 region has the DNA TGTGCCAGCAGCCAAGATCTTGGCAATCAGCCCCAGCATTTT.

The chain recombines TRBV6-5 with TRBJ1-2; 10 nucleotides match TRBD1. The CDR3 is made up of 13 amino acids. V gave up 5 bases and J gave up 7 bases; unmatched junction bases: 4. Germline assignment: CDR1 MNHEY and CDR2 SVGAGI. The CDR3 region is CASSPGQGFGYTF. CDR3 in DNA: TGTGCCAGCAGTCCGGGACAGGGGTTTGGCTACACCTTC.

The chain employs TRBV6-6 and TRBJ2-5, with D unclear. Germline V CDR1 and CDR2: MNHNY, SVGAGI (reference sequence). The CDR3 is 17 amino acids. The V and J ends lost 5 bases and 1 base respectively, with 20 bases between them. CDR3 nucleotides: TGTGCCAGCAGTCCAGGTCTCTTCCCACCCAGCCAAGAGACCCAGTACTTC. Its protein is CASSPGLFPPSQETQYF.

V is TRBV19 and J is TRBJ2-6; D gene uncertain. CDR3 length: 11 residues. Germline V gives CDR1 LNHDA, CDR2 SQIVND (reference sequence). With 7 bases removed from V and 2 bases from J, the gap between germline ends came to 0 bases. In DNA, the CDR3 is TGTGCCAGTACTGGGGCCAACGTCCTGACTTTC. Translated, it gives CASTGANVLTF.

This clone has just a few counts. The J gene is TRBJ2-3, the V gene TRBV6-4; TRBD1 agrees at 10 bases. In germline, CDR1 is MRHNA, CDR2 SNTAGT. CDR3 length: 14 residues. The V segment lost 2 bases and the J segment 4 bases; nucleotides outside the gene matches: 0. CDR3 region: CASSDGQGADTQYF. Here the CDR3 DNA reads TGTGCCAGCAGTGACGGACAGGGGGCAGATACGCAGTATTTT.

This clone was picked up one time. The chain is built from TRBV5-4 and TRBJ2-6, with 9 bases matching TRBD1. This CDR3 has 19 residues. CDR1 is SGHNT, CDR2 YYREEE, per germline (reference sequence). J lost 1 base, V lost 3 bases, and 11 bases had no gene match. The CDR3 sequence is CASSSPPGQGGSGANVLTF. The CDR3 coding sequence is TGTGCCAGCAGCTCCCCCCCGGGACAGGGAGGATCTGGGGCCAACGTCCTGACTTTC.

The chain joins TRBV28 to TRBJ2-7; no reliable D call. Trimming left V 2 bases short and J 2 bases short, with 16 bases between. This CDR3 spans 16 amino acids. CDR1 and CDR2 (germline): MDHEN, SYDVKM. The CDR3 DNA follows: TGTGCCAGCAGTTTAAGTGCTCAGATAACCACCTACGAGCAGTACTTC. It specifies CASSLSAQITTYEQYF.

In its sample, this clone was seen once. The rearrangement joins TRBV11-1 to TRBJ2-7; the D is unclear. V dropped 0 bases and J dropped 2 bases, with 5 bases sitting between them. There are 13 residues in the CDR3. The germline CDR1 and CDR2 sequences are SGHAT and FQDESV (reference sequence). The CDR3 spells CASSLAGPYEQYF. CDR3 sequence (DNA): TGTGCCAGCAGCTTAGCAGGACCCTACGAGCAGTACTTC.

Written as DNA, the CDR3 is TGTGCCAGCAAACAGGGACGGAGCAATCAGCCCCAGCATTTT. Translation gives CASKQGRSNQPQHF. The chain employs TRBV6-4 and TRBJ1-5; D may be TRBD1 (6 bases). Germline CDR1 and CDR2: MRHNA and SNTAGT. The CDR3 covers 14 residues. Between the trimmed V and J ends, which lost 7 bases and 1 base, there was a span of 11 bases.

V gene TRBV7-2 combines with J gene TRBJ2-7, with 9 nucleotides matching TRBD2. The length of the CDR3 is 14 residues. Germline lookup yields CDR1 SGHTA and CDR2 FQGNSA. V shed 2 bases and J 5 bases; nucleotides not matched to a gene: 4. The CDR3 reads CASSLWTSADEQYF. The CDR3 bases are TGTGCCAGCAGCTTATGGACTAGCGCGGACGAGCAGTACTTC.